One and the same sample provided the 20 T cell receptor beta chains below, sequenced in a study of beta chain features in type 1 diabetes. Broader study findings: Researchers report that Type 1 diabetes patients had moderately but significantly shorter TCRB CDR3s across all four CD4+ subsets.

TCRB transcripts that were expressed got sequenced, as all of the isolated RNA had been reverse transcribed. Here immunoSEQ multiplex PCR was the method, and the copy in TCRdb shows in-frame clones only, minus some. The sample consists of about 340,000 clones, roughly a tenth of them appearing once. For these receptors, no antigen is known. Material for sequencing was central memory CD4+ T cells from blood. The receptors were gathered from a man younger than 40 with type 1 diabetes.

The chain recombines TRBV7-2 with TRBJ1-6; D is undetermined. Trimming took 5 bases from V and 10 from J, leaving 18 bases between them. CDR3 length: 15 residues. Germline V gene sequence: CDR1 SGHTA, CDR2 FQGNSA. CDR3 DNA sequence: TGTGCCAGCAGCCAAAGGGCAGGTCGTGAGTCACCCCTCCACTTT. It translates to CASSQRAGRESPLHF. Using reference TRBV7-2 and TRBJ1-6 for the parts outside the CDR3, the full variable domain is GAGVSQSPSNKVTEKGKDVELRCDPISGHTALYWYRQSLGQGLEFLIYFQGNSAPDKSGLPSDRFSAERTGGSVSTLTIQRTQQEDSAVYLCASSQRAGRESPLHFGNGTRLTVT.

This clone was counted a few times. The chain joins TRBV28 to TRBJ1-2, with a tentative D call TRBD1 (5 bases). The length of the CDR3 is 15 residues. Trimming took 7 bases from V and 7 from J, leaving 22 bases between them. The germline CDR1 and CDR2 sequences are MDHEN and SYDVKM. The CDR3 region is CASTETTGTIGGYTF. As DNA, the CDR3 is TGTGCCAGCACAGAGACAACCGGGACGATCGGTGGCTACACCTTC.

This clone was seen more than once but under ten times. V gene TRBV5-1 combines with J gene TRBJ2-1, with a possible D match to TRBD2 (5 bases). The length of the CDR3 is 16 residues. Trimming removed 1 base at V and 5 bases at J, with 16 bases between. CDR1 is SGHRS, CDR2 YFSETQ, per germline. The CDR3 loop reads CASSLSASNIHNEQFF. CDR3 sequence (DNA): TGCGCCAGCAGCTTGTCGGCTAGCAATATCCACAATGAGCAGTTCTTC.

This clone showed up just a few times. The chain is built from TRBV7-2 and TRBJ2-1; the D gene is possibly TRBD1 (6 bases). V was shortened by 3 bases and J by 6 bases, with 9 bases between the two germline ends. This CDR3 is built from 13 residues. Germline V lookup: CDR1 SGHTA, CDR2 FQGNSA. The DNA of the CDR3 is TGTGCCAGCAGCTTCACAGGGTCCAATGAGCAGTTCTTC. It specifies CASSFTGSNEQFF.

This clone was counted many times. V and J are TRBV7-2 and TRBJ2-1; TRBD2 matches at 8 bases. This CDR3 has 16 residues. Per germline, CDR1 SGHTA and CDR2 FQGNSA. V lost 4 bases and J lost 4; bases outside the gene matches: 9. This chain's CDR3 is CASSSPRASGYNEQFF. CDR3 nucleotides: TGTGCCAGCAGCTCCCCGAGGGCTAGCGGGTACAATGAGCAGTTCTTC. Full variable domain (outside the CDR3, taken from reference TRBV7-2 and TRBJ2-1): GAGVSQSPSNKVTEKGKDVELRCDPISGHTALYWYRQSLGQGLEFLIYFQGNSAPDKSGLPSDRFSAERTGGSVSTLTIQRTQQEDSAVYLCASSSPRASGYNEQFFGPGTRLTVL.

This clone was picked up a small number of times. For the CDR3, the DNA is TGTGCCAGCAGTGCCCCAGGGGCCAAAAACATTCAGTACTTC. It translates to CASSAPGAKNIQYF. This chain connects TRBV6-5 to TRBJ2-4, with TRBD1 as a possible D gene (5 bases). V was shortened by 5 bases and J by 1 base, with 9 bases between the two germline ends. Germline assignment: CDR1 MNHEY and CDR2 SVGAGI. CDR3 length equals 14 residues.

This clone was counted only a few times. This sample also contains other DNA sequences that code for the same CDR3. The V gene is TRBV5-1, the J gene TRBJ1-2; D remains unclear. The V gene's germline CDR1 is SGHRS and CDR2 YFSETQ. With 0 bases removed from V and 5 bases from J, the gap between germline ends came to 5 bases. The CDR3 contains 12 residues. The CDR3 region has the DNA TGCGCCAGCAGCTTGGACGGTTATGGCTACACCTTC. Amino acid sequence: CASSLDGYGYTF.

This clone was detected many times. The chain is built from TRBV5-1 and TRBJ2-7; D is possibly TRBD1 (6 bases). CDR3 size: 15 residues. The V and J ends lost 0 bases and 2 bases respectively, with 12 bases between them. Looked up from germline, CDR1 is SGHRS and CDR2 is YFSETQ. CDR3 in amino acids: CASSLAGEWTYEQYF. In DNA form, the CDR3 reads TGCGCCAGCAGCTTGGCAGGGGAATGGACCTACGAGCAGTACTTC.

The V call is TRBV29-1, the J call TRBJ1-6, with TRBD1 identical over 8 bases. V shed 7 bases, J shed 10 bases, and the junction held 9 bases outside the gene matches. The CDR3 contains 13 residues. Germline V gene lookup returns CDR1 SQVTM and CDR2 ANQGSEA. The CDR3 sequence: CSAGQGPDSPLHF. In DNA form, the CDR3 reads TGCAGCGCTGGACAGGGTCCTGACTCACCCCTCCACTTT. Combining the CDR3 with reference TRBV29-1 and TRBJ1-6 gives the whole variable domain SAVISQKPSRDICQRGTSLTIQCQVDSQVTMMFWYRQQPGQSLTLIATANQGSEATYESGFVIDKFPISRPNLTFSTLTVSNMSPEDSSIYLCSAGQGPDSPLHFGNGTRLTVT.

This clone was observed at least ten times. The sample carries other DNA sequences with the same CDR3. The chain uses TRBV28 and TRBJ2-7, with D perhaps matching TRBD1 (7 bases). Deletions cut 2 bases from V and 3 bases from J, with 11 bases between. This CDR3 has 14 residues. CDR1 is MDHEN, CDR2 SYDVKM, per germline. CDR3 loop: CASSLGGGSYEQYF. The CDR3 DNA sequence: TGTGCCAGCAGTTTAGGAGGGGGCAGCTACGAGCAGTACTTC. The variable domain in full, with the rest retrieved from reference TRBV28 and TRBJ2-7, is DVKVTQSSRYLVKRTGEKVFLECVQDMDHENMFWYRQDPGLGLRLIYFSYDVKMKEKGDIPEGYSVSREKKERFSLILESASTNQTSMYLCASSLGGGSYEQYFGPGTRLTVT.

Only a few counts were recorded for this clone. This rearrangement joins TRBV9 to TRBJ2-1; 7 bases are a match to TRBD1. CDR3 length: 15 residues. Trimming at V came to 0 bases and at J to 5 bases, leaving 5 bases not matched to a gene. CDR1 is SGDLS, CDR2 YYNGEE, per germline. The CDR3 loop reads CASSVAGQTHNEQFF. The CDR3 bases are TGTGCCAGCAGCGTAGCGGGACAGACCCACAATGAGCAGTTCTTC.

The J gene is TRBJ2-1, the V gene TRBV7-2, with a weak D call TRBD2 (6 bases). CDR3 length: 16 amino acids. Trimming removed 0 bases from V and 6 bases from J, with 15 bases in between. Per the germline V gene, CDR1 is SGHTA and CDR2 is FQGNSA. The CDR3 nucleotides read TGTGCCAGCAGCTTAGCCGATGGCGCGGGGCGCAATGAGCAGTTCTTC. It is translated as CASSLADGAGRNEQFF.

This chain connects TRBV18 to TRBJ1-6; no clear D. This CDR3 region has 17 residues. The V and J ends lost 2 bases and 7 bases respectively, with 18 bases between them. In germline, CDR1 is KGHSH, CDR2 LQKENI. As DNA, the CDR3 is TGTGCCAGCTCACCAATCCCCCCTCGAGGTGAGAATTCACCCCTCCACTTT. It is translated as CASSPIPPRGENSPLHF.

This chain joins TRBV15 and TRBJ2-1, with 11 nucleotides matching TRBD1. The germline V gene has CDR1 LNHNV and CDR2 YYDKDF (reference sequence). The CDR3 is made up of 17 amino acids. Losses at the gene ends were 0 bases for V and 4 bases for J; bases not matched to a gene: 5. The CDR3 reads CATSRDRGTGGYNEQFF. CDR3 DNA: TGTGCCACCAGCAGAGATCGAGGGACAGGGGGGTACAATGAGCAGTTCTTC.

This clone was recorded at least ten times. V and J are TRBV29-1 and TRBJ2-6; D uncertain. This CDR3 comprises 14 residues. Germline V lookup: CDR1 SQVTM, CDR2 ANQGSEA. Trimming pared 4 bases from V and 2 bases from J, leaving 9 bases between. CDR3 DNA: TGCAGCGTTGGTCATGTCCCTGGGGCCAACGTCCTGACTTTC. Translation: CSVGHVPGANVLTF.

This clone occurred a few times. The chain joins TRBV9 to TRBJ2-1; 11 bases line up with TRBD2. CDR1 SGDLS and CDR2 YYNGEE come from the germline V gene. V shed 0 bases, J shed 5 bases, and the junction held 7 bases outside the gene matches. This CDR3 comprises 17 residues. This CDR3 reads CASSVAPALAGDNEQFF. The CDR3 bases are TGTGCCAGCAGCGTAGCCCCGGCACTAGCGGGGGACAATGAGCAGTTCTTC.

The CDR3 loop is CASSPRQGAGEQYF. DNA of the CDR3: TGTGCCAGCAGTCCCCGACAGGGGGCAGGGGAGCAGTACTTC. The chain uses TRBV6-5 and TRBJ2-7, with 10 bases aligning to TRBD1. V was pared by 5 bases and J by 7 bases, with 8 bases of the junction left unmatched. Germline loops: CDR1 MNHEY, CDR2 SVGAGI. The CDR3 extends over 14 amino acids.

This clone came up a few times. The chain employs TRBV5-1 and TRBJ2-7; 9 bases are a match to TRBD1. V lost 3 bases to trimming and J lost 5 bases; unmatched junction nucleotides: 6. The CDR3 extends over 14 amino acids. The germline CDR1 and CDR2 sequences are SGHRS and YFSETQ. The CDR3 region is CASSSGTGFHEQYF. The CDR3 bases are TGCGCCAGCAGCTCCGGGACAGGGTTCCACGAGCAGTACTTC.

Only a few counts were recorded for this clone. V gene TRBV5-1 combines with J gene TRBJ2-3, with TRBD1 matching over 7 bases. This CDR3 has 18 amino acids. Germline values: CDR1 SGHRS, CDR2 YFSETQ. The J segment lost 2 bases and the V segment lost 5 bases, leaving 17 bases of the junction unmatched. The CDR3 DNA is TGCGCCAGCAGTTTTACATGGACAGGAGCGCTTTCCACAGATACGCAGTATTTT. Translation: CASSFTWTGALSTDTQYF.

The sample holds a few counts of this clone. The rearrangement links TRBV7-2 to TRBJ2-4, with TRBD2 as a possible D gene (6 bases). This CDR3 region has 15 residues. Trimming pared 2 bases from V and 6 bases from J, leaving 14 bases between. CDR1 and CDR2 (germline): SGHTA, FQGNSA. The CDR3 DNA follows: TGTGCCAGCAGCTTAACCCGGGGGACGGGAAACATTCAGTACTTC. Protein sequence: CASSLTRGTGNIQYF.